This entry describes one T cell receptor beta chain. The antigen is undetermined. The germline CDR1 and CDR2 sequences are MNHEY and SVGAGI. Trimming shortened V by 8 bases and J by 4 bases, and 12 bases separated the two germline ends. The CDR3 has 12 amino acids. This record comes from a study of CD8 T cells in ankylosing spondylitis. General observations from the study: Disease-associated clones were CD8+ and fairly uncommon in peripheral blood. The authors reported significant enrichment of disease-linked clones in matched ankylosing spondylitis synovial fluid.

TCRdb re-called the 5' RACE reads through MiXCR, storing one row per CDR3 protein. The data contain 84,000 or so distinct CDR3 sequences, 27% of them seen just once; the ten biggest clones take up around 56%. The source of this sequence is a male donor with ankylosing spondylitis or in good health (not recorded which). The specimen was blood, either unsorted or a sorted T cell fraction (not recorded which). V usage is TRBV6-5 and J usage is TRBJ2-7; D is possibly TRBD1 (7 bases). This CDR3 is CASGGTEYEQYF. The CDR3 DNA reads as TGTGCCAGCGGCGGGACAGAATACGAGCAGTACTTC.